Following are 31 T cell receptor beta chains from one sample sequenced in a study of tumor-infiltrating lymphocytes in primary liver carcinoma. Priming with a constant-region primer yielded TCR beta cDNA from 450 to 600 ng total RNA. What produced the TCR beta libraries was three nested multiplex PCR rounds using slightly modified ARM-PCR. The first two PCR rounds used TRBV1-TRBV30 primers with a Cbeta primer, roughly 10 cycles each. TCRdb used MiXCR to reprocess the multiplex PCR reads, holding one entry per CDR3 protein. Among approximately 310,000 distinct CDR3 sequences listed, roughly two thirds were seen once. RNA was extracted from whole blood without cell sorting, alongside germline DNA. The sample comprised peripheral blood. The receptors shown here come from a man aged 35-49 years with primary liver carcinoma and hepatitis B virus infection.

Of note for this clonotype: With a much larger clone just one base away, this may be a read error. V gene TRBV12-3 or TRBV12-4 combines with J gene TRBJ2-1, with D uncertain. Trimming pared 6 bases from V and 3 bases from J, leaving 9 bases between. This CDR3 is built from 13 residues. The CDR3 sequence is CASRTYGYNEQFF. The CDR3 DNA is TGTGCCAGCAGAACCTACGGCTACAATGAGCAGTTCTTC.

Of note for this clonotype: This may come from a read error, since a much larger clone is one base off. The chain's CDR3 is CASGTGGLETQYF. The DNA of the CDR3 is TGTGCCAGCGGGACGGGAGGTCTGGAGACCCAGTACTTC. The V and J genes are TRBV6-2 or TRBV6-3 and TRBJ2-5, with 7 nucleotides matching TRBD2. V gave up 8 bases and J gave up 5 bases; unmatched junction bases: 8. Germline V lookup: CDR1 MNHEY, CDR2 SVGEGT. The CDR3 length is 13 residues.

Regarding this clonotype: With a much larger clone just one base away, this may be a read error. The chain recombines TRBV29-1 with TRBJ2-3, with D possibly TRBD2 on 6 matching bases. Trimming removed 8 bases from V and 4 bases from J, with 13 bases in between. The germline CDR1 and CDR2 sequences are SQVTM and ANQGSEA. The CDR3 has 12 amino acids. The CDR3 DNA reads as TGCAGCTGGAGGCGGGACCCAGATACGCAGTATTTT. Its protein is CSWRRDPDTQYF.

This clonotype was counted only a few times. Relative to the germline gene, one junction end is altered; a read error may explain this. The genes are TRBV5-1 and TRBJ1-3; D gene ambiguous. Per the germline V gene, CDR1 is SGHRS and CDR2 is YFSETQ. This CDR3 has 14 residues. CDR3 nucleotide sequence: TGCGCCAGCAGCTTGGCTAGCTCTAGAAACACCATATATTTT. Translation gives CASSLASSRNTIYF.

As for this clonotype: Given a much more abundant clone one base away, this may be a read error. The chain employs TRBV6-2 or TRBV6-3 and TRBJ2-6; no clear D. CDR3 length equals 15 residues. Germline CDR1 reads MNHEY; CDR2 reads SVGEGT. The CDR3 protein is CANSYIRSGANVLTF. DNA of the CDR3: TGTGCCAACAGTTACATACGCTCTGGGGCCAACGTCCTGACTTTC.

Concerning this clonotype: A read error may be the cause here, since a much bigger clone is one base away. The chain uses TRBV4-3 and TRBJ2-5, with no clear D. Looked up from germline, CDR1 is LGHNA and CDR2 is YSLEER. The CDR3 extends over 14 amino acids. The CDR3 DNA is TGCGCCAGGAGCCAATTCAGACACCAAGGTACCCAGTACTTC. Protein: CARSQFRHQGTQYF.

There are many counts of this clonotype. The chain uses TRBV5-5 and TRBJ1-1; perhaps TRBD1 as D (5 bases). Germline loops: CDR1 SGHKS, CDR2 YYEKEE (reference sequence). V lost 3 bases and J 6 bases, leaving 15 bases between the germline ends. This CDR3 has 14 residues. The CDR3 loop is CASSWAWGSSEAFF. In DNA form, the CDR3 reads TGTGCCAGCAGCTGGGCCTGGGGGAGCTCTGAAGCTTTCTTT.

This clonotype came up once. Possible read error: a much larger clone is one base away. V is TRBV4-1 and J is TRBJ1-2; D uncertain. Between the trimmed V and J ends, which lost 4 bases and 0 bases, there was a span of 15 bases. Germline values: CDR1 MGHRA, CDR2 YSYEKL. This CDR3 contains 16 residues. The CDR3 bases are TGCGCCAGCAGCCTAGATCCCCAGCGATCTAACTATGGCTACACCTTC. Translating gives CASSLDPQRSNYGYTF.

The chain is built from TRBV5-4 and TRBJ2-1; D remains ambiguous. V was cut by 1 base and J by 12 bases, with 11 bases left in between. The CDR3 length is 12 residues. Germline V gene lookup returns CDR1 SGHNT and CDR2 YYREEE (reference sequence). This CDR3 is CASSLTRKGQFF. CDR3 nucleotide sequence: TGTGCCAGCAGCTTGACCAGGAAAGGGCAGTTCTTC.

Ten or more counts support this clonotype. V gene TRBV29-1 combines with J gene TRBJ2-5, with TRBD1 as a possible D gene (5 bases). V was cut by 5 bases and J by 5 bases, with 15 bases left in between. CDR3 length equals 13 residues. CDR1 and CDR2 (germline): SQVTM, ANQGSEA. For the CDR3, the DNA is TGCAGCGTTACCTCAGGGTCGTGGGAGACCCAGTACTTC. Encoded protein: CSVTSGSWETQYF.

Concerning this clonotype itself: Germline and junction disagree at one end, which may indicate a read error. The V gene is TRBV11-1, the J gene TRBJ2-2; perhaps TRBD2 as D (6 bases). Per germline, CDR1 SGHAT and CDR2 FQDESV (reference sequence). This CDR3 contains 12 residues. CDR3 region: CVSSLGARELFF. As DNA, the CDR3 is TGTGTCAGCAGCTTAGGGGCCCGGGAGCTATTTTTT.

About this clonotype: A read error may explain this, as a much larger clone is one base away. V usage is TRBV10-3 and J usage is TRBJ2-7; TRBD2 matches 9 bases. Trimming cost V 5 bases and J 0 bases; bases outside gene matches: 2. Germline CDR1 and CDR2: ENHRY and SYGVKD. This CDR3 has 14 amino acids. The CDR3 nucleotides are TGTGCCATCAGTCCTAGCGGGACCTCCTACGAGCAGTACTTC. Its protein is CAISPSGTSYEQYF.

As regards this clonotype: Relative to the germline gene, one junction end is altered; a read error may explain this. The chain uses TRBV6-1 and TRBJ2-3; 7 bases map to TRBD2. The CDR3 runs to 15 residues. Germline V CDR1 and CDR2: MNHNS, SASEGT. The CDR3 DNA reads TGTGCTAGCAGTCCGACTAGCAGGAGATTAGATACGCAGTATTTT. It specifies CASSPTSRRLDTQYF.

This clonotype was seen ten or more times. The J gene is TRBJ2-7, the V gene TRBV29-1, with 8 bases identical to TRBD2. CDR3 size: 14 residues. CDR1 and CDR2 from the germline V gene are SQVTM and ANQGSEA. The V gene end was trimmed by 3 bases and the J gene end by 5 bases; junction bases not matched to a gene: 9. CDR3 residues: CSVDLPGLVDEQYF. CDR3 DNA sequence: TGCAGCGTTGATCTACCGGGACTAGTGGACGAGCAGTACTTC.

As for this clonotype: This may arise from a read error, as a much more abundant clone is one base away. The chain is built from TRBV29-1 and TRBJ2-1; TRBD2 is a possible D gene (6 bases). The CDR3 is 15 amino acids. Per the germline V gene, CDR1 is SQVTM and CDR2 is ANQGSEA. This CDR3 is CSVELGEATYNEQLF. CDR3 coding DNA: TGCAGCGTTGAATTGGGGGAGGCTACCTACAATGAGCAGCTCTTC.

As for this clonotype: The junction departs from germline at one end; a sequencing error may be responsible. This chain uses TRBV11-2 with TRBJ2-2; a possible D gene is TRBD2 (6 bases). The CDR3 is made up of 16 amino acids. Germline V gives CDR1 SGHAT, CDR2 FQNNGV. The CDR3 loop reads CAGSQLVGGRPGELFF. DNA for the CDR3: TGTGCCGGCAGCCAGTTAGTGGGAGGCCGGCCCGGGGAGCTGTTTTTT.

The chain has TRBV24-1 and TRBJ2-7; D possibly corresponds to TRBD1 (5 bases). Deletions cut 3 bases from V and 4 bases from J, with 6 bases between. Germline V gene lookup returns CDR1 KGHDR and CDR2 SFDVKD. The CDR3 totals 12 residues. CDR3 region: CATSDAGYEQYF. Written as DNA, the CDR3 is TGTGCCACCAGTGATGCAGGGTACGAGCAGTACTTC.

As regards this clonotype: This may stem from a read error, because a much larger clone lies one nucleotide away. The V call is TRBV4-2, the J call TRBJ2-5; either TRBD1 or TRBD2 may fit D (5 bases each). The CDR3 spans 15 residues. V dropped 0 bases and J dropped 5 bases, with 13 bases sitting between them. Germline V gene data show CDR1 as LGHNA and CDR2 as YNFKEQ. The CDR3 reads CASSQESGHSETQYF. Written as DNA, the CDR3 is TGTGCCAGCAGCCAAGAGTCGGGGCACTCGGAGACCCAGTACTTC.

As to this clonotype: At one end, the junction sequence differs from germline, possibly due to a read error. The gene calls are TRBV29-1 and TRBJ2-1; D is uncertain. The germline V gene encodes CDR1 SQVTM and CDR2 ANQGSEA. The CDR3 runs to 13 residues. The CDR3 sequence is CSVEGPYNNEQFF. In DNA, the CDR3 is TGCAGCGTTGAAGGCCCCTATAACAATGAGCAGTTCTTT.

This clonotype was counted a single time. V is TRBV5-5 and J is TRBJ2-1; D gene ambiguous. The CDR3 has 13 amino acids. Between the trimmed V and J ends, which lost 3 bases and 12 bases, there was a span of 16 bases. Germline V lookup: CDR1 SGHKS, CDR2 YYEKEE (reference sequence). The CDR3 DNA follows: TGTGCCAGCAGCTACCGAACGGGCAATATGCAGTTCTTC. This encodes CASSYRTGNMQFF.

In the case of this clonotype: This CDR3 is missing its conserved last phenylalanine or tryptophan, likely due to a read error. The V and J genes are TRBV5-5 and TRBJ2-3; 8 nucleotides agree with TRBD2. This CDR3 spans 16 amino acids. The J segment lost 1 base and the V segment lost 6 bases, leaving 10 bases of the junction unmatched. Per germline, CDR1 SGHKS and CDR2 YYEKEE (reference sequence). The CDR3 loop reads CASTKNGGAGTDTQYP. The CDR3 coding sequence is TGTGCCAGCACCAAGAACGGGGGGGCAGGCACAGATACGCAGTATCCT.

This clonotype was seen repeatedly, ten times or more. CDR3 sequence (DNA): TGTGCCAGCAGCGATCCAGGGGGGAGCACCGGGGAGCTGTTTTTT. This gives the protein CASSDPGGSTGELFF. The gene calls are TRBV6-2 or TRBV6-3 and TRBJ2-2; tentative D call: TRBD1 (7 bases). V was pared by 6 bases and J by 4 bases, with 15 bases between. CDR1 and CDR2 from the germline V gene are MNHEY and SVGEGT. CDR3 length equals 15 residues.

The chain combines TRBV5-1 with TRBJ2-3; no clear D. The CDR3 totals 16 residues. The germline gives CDR1 SGHRS, CDR2 YFSETQ. Trimming shortened V by 0 bases and J by 4 bases, and 15 bases separated the two germline ends. The chain's CDR3 is CASSLDSGLGSDTQYF. Here the CDR3 DNA reads TGCGCCAGCAGCTTGGACTCGGGCTTGGGTTCAGATACGCAGTATTTT.

Regarding this clonotype: A much larger clone differs from this one at a single base, so this may be a read error. CDR3 in DNA: TGCAGCGTTGAAGGGACTAGGTTCTACAATGAGCAGTTCTTC. Protein sequence: CSVEGTRFYNEQFF. The chain links TRBV29-1 to TRBJ2-1; TRBD2 agrees at 7 bases. The CDR3 is 14 residues long. CDR1 is SQVTM, CDR2 ANQGSEA, per germline. V lost 1 base and J lost 3; bases outside the gene matches: 3.

This clonotype was detected many times. The gene calls are TRBV6-5 and TRBJ2-7; TRBD2 might be the D (6 bases). Between the trimmed V and J ends, which lost 2 bases and 4 bases, there was a span of 9 bases. The germline CDR1 and CDR2 sequences are MNHEY and SVGAGI. The length of the CDR3 is 13 residues. The CDR3 coding sequence is TGTGCCAGCAGTTACGCGGGGAAATACGAGCAGTACTTC. Translation: CASSYAGKYEQYF.

Remarks on this clonotype: A much larger clone sits a single nucleotide away, making a read error possible. V is TRBV6-1 and J is TRBJ1-2; D is undetermined. Germline-derived CDR1 and CDR2 are MNHNS and SASEGT. CDR3 size: 15 residues. The DNA of the CDR3 is TGTGCCAGCAGTGCTCCGAGGACGGTTAACCATGGCTACACCTTC. This codes for CASSAPRTVNHGYTF.

This clonotype was detected a few times. The chain employs TRBV6-2 or TRBV6-3 and TRBJ2-7, with a possible D match to TRBD2 (6 bases). The germline CDR1 and CDR2 sequences are MNHEY and SVGEGT. The CDR3 sequence is 14 residues long. Trimming shortened V by 10 bases and J by 3 bases, and 19 bases separated the two germline ends. The CDR3 sequence is CATSKAGGLYEQYF. The CDR3 DNA sequence: TGTGCCACCTCGAAAGCGGGTGGGCTCTACGAGCAGTACTTC.

V usage is TRBV6-1 and J usage is TRBJ2-7; possible D gene TRBD2, 6 bases. The CDR3 is 14 amino acids. Per germline, CDR1 MNHNS and CDR2 SASEGT. Trimming removed 4 bases from V and 2 bases from J, with 12 bases in between. The CDR3 spells CASSAGPGAYEQYF. In DNA form, the CDR3 reads TGTGCCAGCAGTGCGGGACCGGGAGCCTACGAGCAGTACTTC.

By share of the sample, this clonotype is medium-sized. This chain links TRBV29-1 with TRBJ2-5; D gene unclear. V lost 5 bases to trimming and J lost 5 bases, with 12 bases between them. CDR1 and CDR2 (germline): SQVTM, ANQGSEA. The CDR3 extends over 12 amino acids. CDR3 sequence reads: CSVPLGVETQYF. As DNA, the CDR3 is TGCAGCGTTCCACTGGGCGTGGAGACCCAGTACTTC.

Regarding this clonotype: At one boundary the junction diverges from the germline segment, which might be a read error. The chain is built from TRBV10-3 and TRBJ2-7; D gene ambiguous. In germline, CDR1 is ENHRY, CDR2 SYGVKD. This CDR3 contains 16 residues. CDR3 amino acids: CVISDLAAGNSYEQYF. The CDR3 region has the DNA TGTGTCATCAGTGACCTGGCGGCAGGTAACTCCTACGAGCAGTACTTC.

This clonotype was counted a few times. The chain has TRBV13 and TRBJ2-1; 11 bases map to TRBD2. CDR1 PRHDT and CDR2 FYEKMQ come from the germline V gene (reference sequence). V shed 5 bases and J 15 bases; nucleotides not matched to a gene: 9. This CDR3 is built from 13 residues. CDR3: CASSPQLAGDMFF. The CDR3 nucleotides are TGTGCCAGCAGCCCACAACTAGCGGGGGATATGTTCTTC.